What follows are 8 T cell receptor beta chains derived from one specimen sequenced in a study of graft-versus-host responses after intestinal transplantation. Data came from immunoSEQ multiplex PCR; TCRdb stores just in-frame clones and leaves some out. The table lists some 110,000 clones, just over 90% of them singletons. Their antigen targets remain unknown. Sequencing was performed on unstimulated CD4+ T cells sorted from spleen or lymph node cells, taken before transplant. The receptors stem from a human donor who was the organ donor for an intestinal transplant.

V gene TRBV12-5 combines with J gene TRBJ1-3; D unclear. CDR3 length equals 15 residues. Germline CDR1 LGHNT, CDR2 FRNRAP. V was shortened by 7 bases and J by 4 bases, with 17 bases between the two germline ends. The CDR3 reads CASALRPEGGNTIYF. The CDR3 nucleotides read TGTGCTAGTGCCCTCCGCCCGGAGGGAGGAAACACCATATATTTT.

The chain carries TRBV18 and TRBJ1-2; 12 bases fit TRBD1. Trimming cost V 3 bases and J 5 bases; bases outside gene matches: 10. The germline V gene encodes CDR1 KGHSH and CDR2 LQKENI. The CDR3 loop spans 17 amino acids. CDR3 in DNA: TGTGCCAGCTCACCGAGCCGGGACAGGGGGCGACTTTATGGCTACACCTTC. Translation gives CASSPSRDRGRLYGYTF.

This rearrangement joins TRBV6-1 to TRBJ2-2; D ambiguous. Trimming left V 6 bases short and J 7 bases short, with 12 bases between. Germline-derived CDR1 and CDR2 are MNHNS and SASEGT. The CDR3 runs 13 residues. CDR3 in amino acids: CASSRKPYGELFF. In DNA, the CDR3 is TGTGCCAGCAGCCGTAAGCCCTACGGGGAGCTGTTTTTT.

The genes are TRBV10-3 and TRBJ2-1, with 12 bases that match TRBD2. Per the germline V gene, CDR1 is ENHRY and CDR2 is SYGVKD. The CDR3 loop spans 15 amino acids. Trimming at V came to 2 bases and at J to 9 bases, leaving 5 bases not matched to a gene. CDR3 in DNA: TGTGCCATCAGTGAGGCTAGCGGGAGGGCCAGTGAGCAGTTCTTC. Amino acids: CAISEASGRASEQFF.

CDR3 DNA sequence: TGTGCCAGCAGCTTAGCGTCGGAGGGAGGTGGGGCCAACGTCCTGACTTTC. It specifies CASSLASEGGGANVLTF. This chain connects TRBV7-2 to TRBJ2-6, with a possible D match to TRBD2 (6 bases). The V gene lost 0 bases and the J gene lost 3 bases, with 12 bases spanning the gap. CDR1 and CDR2 (germline): SGHTA, FQGNSA. The CDR3 is 17 amino acids. Filled out from reference TRBV7-2 and TRBJ2-6, the complete variable domain reads GAGVSQSPSNKVTEKGKDVELRCDPISGHTALYWYRQSLGQGLEFLIYFQGNSAPDKSGLPSDRFSAERTGGSVSTLTIQRTQQEDSAVYLCASSLASEGGGANVLTFGAGSRLTVL.

J is TRBJ1-5 and V is TRBV27; D remains unclear. CDR3 length: 13 amino acids. Germline V gene lookup returns CDR1 MNHEY and CDR2 SMNVEV (reference sequence). V lost 2 bases and J lost 11, with 13 bases in between. The CDR3 loop reads CASSLESSMAQHF. In DNA form, the CDR3 reads TGTGCCAGCAGTTTAGAAAGTTCCATGGCCCAGCATTTT.

V usage is TRBV23-1 and J usage is TRBJ2-7; maybe TRBD2 (5 bases). TRBV23-1 is labeled an ORF, and its function is uncertain. With 4 bases removed from V and 3 bases from J, the gap between germline ends came to 16 bases. The CDR3 totals 15 residues. DNA of the CDR3: TGCGCCAGCAGTCTCGTCGGGAAAGGTTACTACGAGCAGTACTTC. This sequence encodes CASSLVGKGYYEQYF.

The chain uses TRBV2 and TRBJ1-2; D might be TRBD1 (5 bases). Germline CDR1 SNHLY, CDR2 FYNNEI. V lost 8 bases to trimming and J lost 5 bases, with 6 bases between them. CDR3 length equals 10 residues. The CDR3 sequence: CASRQYGYTF. In nucleotides, the CDR3 is TGTGCCAGCCGACAGTATGGCTACACCTTC.